Sequencing of this T cell receptor (beta chain) was carried out in a study of siplizumab effects on memory and regulatory T cells. Findings and limits, study-wide: Among alloreactive clones, only a minor fraction mapped to unstimulated subsets.

With respect to this clone: Its antigen remains unidentified.

Generated by immunoSEQ multiplex PCR, the TCRdb table keeps only in-frame clones and is missing some. This sample has under 100,000 clones; roughly 87% occur once, and the top ten carry more than 1.5%. V lost 5 bases to trimming and J lost 0 bases, with 16 bases between them. Germline V CDR1 and CDR2: LNHDA, SQIVND (reference sequence). The CDR3 loop spans 16 amino acids. The chain links TRBV19 to TRBJ1-1; weak D call: TRBD1 (6 bases). The TCR comes from a human donor in good health. Sequences were obtained from Tregs sorted from blood. The CDR3 here is CASSGHGGQLNTEAFF. CDR3 nucleotides: TGTGCCAGTAGTGGGCATGGGGGGCAGTTGAACACTGAAGCTTTCTTT.